This T cell receptor beta chain was found in a study of shared clonotypes between healthy human individuals (dated by TCRdb to the early 2020s). Background on the whole study: A few men and a couple of women, aged 18 to 49 years, made up the cohort. To estimate repertoire size and how much clonotype sharing occurs between individuals, the study deeply sequenced the blood TCR repertoires of roughly 5 healthy adults. Per donor, three plates each were used for CD4 naive and CD4 memory, two for CD8 naive, and one for CD8 memory. Each donor's leukapheresis produced roughly between roughly 0.9 and 9 billion PBMCs. To increase sequencing depth and limit assay-specific biases, different laboratories used diverse techniques to prepare libraries and sequence TCR repertoires.

Healthy HIV-negative adults with no recently reported acute infections or vaccinations were included as donors. Only Caucasian adults living in Nashville, Tennessee, USA were represented among the donors. CD4+ T cells were enriched through magnetic negative selection, after which naive cells were positively selected on CD45RA and the remaining negative fraction served as the memory subset. After blood collection by leukapheresis, PBMCs were isolated using Ficoll-Histopaque density gradient centrifugation and then cryopreserved in the vapor phase of liquid nitrogen. Analytical flow cytometry was used to check the purity and quantity of every magnetically sorted T cell population. From each sorted fraction, genomic DNA was isolated and quantified by UV absorbance on a Nanodrop 2000c. Regarding this clone: Which antigen it targets is not known. No per-base quality is available; no much larger clone lies one base away.

Using the deep immunoSEQ assay, multiplex PCR amplified TCR CDR3 regions from genomic DNA. For each cell subset, the extracted genomic DNA was distributed evenly across all wells of several immunoSEQ 96-well plates, and each plate served as one replicate. For sorted subsets, 200 to 250 ng genomic DNA, equal to some 28,000 T cell genomes, was loaded into each replicate PCR. The purified libraries were quantified using a Qubit 3.0 fluorometer, sized with a Bioanalyzer 2100, and then quantified again using the KAPA Library Quantification kit. Each immunoSEQ 96-well plate was sequenced on its own single-read 150-cycle Illumina NextSeq 550 flow cell. The paper's data handling went like this. Because only junctional sequences without quality scores were contained in the immunoSEQ output, filtering matching that applied to full-length reads could not be performed. Sequences were annotated with PyIR, a Python wrapper for IgBLAST v1.9, and V/J genes and CDR3 were assigned using IMGT germline references. Any read was removed if the V/J assignment was weak (E-value above 1e-6), the CDR3 was missing, or the read contained stop codons, out-of-frame junctions, or ambiguous translated residues. A V3J clonotype was defined by an identical inferred V gene, J gene, and CDR3 amino acid sequence. Percentage overlap between repertoires was calculated by dividing the number of shared unique clonotypes by the size of the smaller repertoire. Three approaches were used to assess repertoire richness: RTK rarefaction, the Chao1 estimator, and Recon v2.1 estimates of unobserved clonotypes. For all TCRbeta clonotypes obtained by the gDNA method from four donors, generation probabilities were computed with OLGA. TCRdb retrieved this table from immuneACCESS and kept in-frame rearrangements only. Not all clones are present; in checked studies, unresolved V genes account for under half, and no reason is known for the remainder. The V and J calls and clone size come from that table; D and trimming were worked out from the DNA. In all, the sample holds 1,100,000 or so clones, and around three quarters of those were seen once. Approximately 0.56% of the sample rests with the top ten.

Here is what the overall study found, with its caveats: Even with the large sequencing depth, rarefaction of the sorted-subset datasets indicated that sequencing was incomplete. Compared with non-shared clonotypes, the clonotypes found in all four sorted-subset donors had higher generation probabilities. Sampling was restricted to blood, and TCR repertoires in tissue are likely to differ from TCR repertoires in blood. Based on pairwise subsampling, the degree of clonotype sharing among donors was expected to be affected by sequencing depth. The genetic and exposure-history diversity represented was limited by the small number of donors. Naive subsets generally had larger estimated clonotype richness than memory subsets. When four donors were compared, the shared fraction of clonotypes was 5% to 6.5% for naive CD4, 3.5% to 4% for naive CD8, more than 2% for memory CD4, and around 0.4% for memory CD8.

Taken from the germline V gene, the CDR1 and CDR2 loops are LGHNA and YNFKEQ. The CDR3 measures 15 amino acids from cysteine to phenylalanine. Solely the CDR3 DNA is kept, with 45 bases framed from the first base. For this chain, trimming is 0 bases at the V end and 6 bases at the J end, and the number of junction bases without a gene match is 6. The sequencing sample was made of memory CD4+ T cells from PBMCs. Sample cell subset or site, as interpreted from the label and publication: CD45RA-negative fraction. This chain joins TRBV4-2 to TRBJ2-3; TRBD1 aligns with 7 central bases. The source is a man between 18 and 29 years old in good health. Some clones in this sample may be carry-over from other donors' samples. The nucleotide sequence reads as follows: TGTGCCAGCAGCCAAGATTGGAGACAGGGCGATACGCAGTATTTT. This yields the protein CASSQDWRQGDTQYF.